The 8 T cell receptor beta chains given below trace back to one sample, sequenced in a study of CD8 T cells in ankylosing spondylitis. One entry per CDR3 protein results from TCRdb running MiXCR on the 5' RACE reads. The sample shows 150,000 to 200,000 distinct CDR3 sequences, 9.5% to 15% of them seen only once. Input material: blood, either unsorted or a sorted T cell fraction (not recorded which). Every receptor here comes from a male donor with ankylosing spondylitis or in good health (not recorded which).

This clonotype turned up a few times. This chain joins TRBV10-2 and TRBJ1-3; the D is unclear. Trimming pared 5 bases from V and 4 bases from J, leaving 12 bases between. Per germline, CDR1 WSHSY and CDR2 SAAADI. The CDR3 is 14 amino acids. CDR3 sequence reads: CASSPSWEGNTIYF. CDR3 bases: TGCGCCAGCAGTCCAAGTTGGGAAGGAAACACCATATATTTT.

The chain recombines TRBV19 with TRBJ2-7; D perhaps matches TRBD1 (5 bases). Germline assignment: CDR1 LNHDA and CDR2 SQIVND (reference sequence). CDR3 size: 14 residues. V lost 5 bases to trimming and J lost 3 bases, with 14 bases between them. CDR3 residues: CASSVAGNGYEQYF. The DNA of the CDR3 is TGTGCCAGTAGTGTAGCAGGGAACGGCTACGAGCAGTACTTC.

J is TRBJ2-1 and V is TRBV6-5; D is unclear. Trimming pared 4 bases from V and 5 bases from J, leaving 12 bases between. The CDR3 is 14 residues long. CDR1 is MNHEY, CDR2 SVGAGI, per germline. As DNA, the CDR3 is TGTGCCAGCAGTTTATGGGCCCAGGACAATGAGCAGTTCTTC. Residues: CASSLWAQDNEQFF.

The chain carries TRBV11-2 and TRBJ1-2; the match to TRBD1 covers 7 bases. CDR3 length: 14 residues. With V trimmed by 5 bases and J by 2 bases, 5 bases remained unmatched. CDR1 and CDR2 from the germline V gene are SGHAT and FQNNGV. CDR3 protein: CASSPGDSNYGYTF. The CDR3 DNA reads as TGTGCCAGCAGCCCCGGGGACAGCAACTATGGCTACACCTTC.

This chain joins TRBV6-4 and TRBJ2-6; TRBD1 might be the D (5 bases). CDR3 size: 17 residues. Trimming left V 2 bases short and J 0 bases short, with 11 bases between. CDR1 is MRHNA and CDR2 is SNTAGT in the germline V gene. Here the CDR3 reads CASSDTGSYSGANVLTF. CDR3 nucleotide sequence: TGTGCCAGCAGTGACACAGGTTCCTACTCTGGGGCCAACGTCCTGACTTTC.

This clonotype showed up just a few times. V is TRBV25-1 and J is TRBJ1-5; maybe TRBD1 (6 bases). Germline CDR1 reads MGHDK; CDR2 reads SYGVNS. The germline V and J ends were trimmed by 4 bases and 7 bases, with 8 bases remaining between them. The CDR3 totals 12 residues. CDR3 region: CASSVTGQPQHF. For the CDR3, the DNA is TGTGCCAGCAGTGTTACAGGGCAGCCCCAGCATTTT.

This clonotype was detected a few times. The chain combines TRBV3-1 with TRBJ2-1, with a weak D call TRBD1 (5 bases). This CDR3 has 15 amino acids. Trimming shortened V by 0 bases and J by 4 bases, and 10 bases separated the two germline ends. Germline lookup yields CDR1 LGHDT and CDR2 YNNKEL (reference sequence). The CDR3: CASSQDADIYNEQFF. The CDR3 nucleotides read TGTGCCAGCAGCCAAGATGCGGACATTTACAATGAGCAGTTCTTC.

This clonotype was counted only a few times. V gene TRBV5-8 combines with J gene TRBJ1-1; D not certain. V gave up 7 bases and J gave up 0 bases, with 10 bases separating them. Germline V gene sequence: CDR1 SGHTS, CDR2 YDEGEE. The CDR3 has 13 residues. CDR3 sequence: CASARALNTEAFF. In DNA form, the CDR3 reads TGTGCCAGCGCCCGGGCGCTGAACACTGAAGCTTTCTTT.